What follows are 26 T cell receptor beta chains derived from one specimen sequenced in a study of cytomegalovirus exposure and HLA in healthy donors. The PCR made use of 60 Vbeta and 13 Jbeta primers. Only in-frame clones appear in the TCRdb table, and some are missing; sequencing was by immunoSEQ multiplex PCR. This repertoire shows 150,000 to 200,000 clones, 71% found once; its top ten account for 1.5%. Material: PBMCs. These TCRs come from a girl aged 5-17 years in good health and CMV-seronegative.

The chain couples TRBV9 to TRBJ2-2; TRBD2 agrees at 11 bases. Trimming removed 3 bases from V and 0 bases from J; junction bases left unmatched: 4. The length of the CDR3 is 17 residues. Germline V gene lookup returns CDR1 SGDLS and CDR2 YYNGEE. In DNA form, the CDR3 reads TGTGCCAGCAGCGCGGTAGCGGGGGGGCCGAACACCGGGGAGCTGTTTTTT. This sequence encodes CASSAVAGGPNTGELFF.

The rearrangement links TRBV5-1 to TRBJ1-3, with unresolved D. The V gene lost 4 bases and the J gene lost 0 bases, with 11 bases spanning the gap. The germline gives CDR1 SGHRS, CDR2 YFSETQ. CDR3 length: 15 residues. The CDR3 region is CASSPNPVSGNTIYF. The CDR3 nucleotides read TGCGCCAGCAGCCCCAATCCAGTCTCTGGAAACACCATATATTTT.

The rearrangement joins TRBV5-1 to TRBJ1-1; 9 nucleotides align to TRBD1. Germline V gene data show CDR1 as SGHRS and CDR2 as YFSETQ. J lost 2 bases, V lost 2 bases, and 7 bases had no gene match. This CDR3 has 16 residues. CDR3 in amino acids: CASSFGGGQGNTEAFF. CDR3 sequence (DNA): TGCGCCAGCAGCTTTGGGGGGGGACAGGGTAACACTGAAGCTTTCTTT.

The chain carries TRBV29-1 and TRBJ1-2, with no clear D. Trimming left V 4 bases short and J 7 bases short, with 22 bases between. The germline V gene has CDR1 SQVTM and CDR2 ANQGSEA. The CDR3 is made up of 15 amino acids. CDR3 protein: CSVGFGSRNPSGYTF. The CDR3 DNA sequence: TGCAGCGTTGGTTTCGGCAGCCGGAATCCTAGTGGCTACACCTTC.

The V call is TRBV2, the J call TRBJ2-3; 10 bases agree with TRBD2. The CDR3 is 14 residues long. CDR1 is SNHLY and CDR2 is FYNNEI in the germline V gene. The V gene end was trimmed by 7 bases and the J gene end by 0 bases; junction bases not matched to a gene: 1. As DNA, the CDR3 is TGTGCCAGCATTAGCGGGGGGAGCACAGATACGCAGTATTTT. Translating it yields CASISGGSTDTQYF.

This clone was counted only a few times. The gene calls are TRBV15 and TRBJ1-5, with D possibly being TRBD1 (6 bases). The germline V gene encodes CDR1 LNHNV and CDR2 YYDKDF (reference sequence). The length of the CDR3 is 14 residues. V was trimmed by 6 bases and J by 4 bases, leaving 13 bases between them. Here the CDR3 reads CATRDNRENQPQHF. The CDR3 bases are TGTGCCACCAGAGATAACAGGGAAAATCAGCCCCAGCATTTT.

The V and J genes are TRBV7-3 and TRBJ1-1; D is perhaps TRBD1 (6 bases). Trimming took off 5 bases at V and 3 bases at J, with 16 bases between the two ends. Germline lookup yields CDR1 SGHTA and CDR2 FQGTGA. This CDR3 has 15 residues. The DNA for the CDR3 is TGTGCCAGCAGCGGCTCTACAGGGCCCGACACTGAAGCTTTCTTT. Translating gives CASSGSTGPDTEAFF.

The rearrangement uses TRBV9 and TRBJ1-4; D is unclear. V was cut by 1 base and J by 1 base, with 14 bases left in between. CDR3 length equals 17 residues. CDR1 SGDLS and CDR2 YYNGEE come from the germline V gene. CDR3 loop: CASSVNPATGTNEKLFF. The CDR3 coding sequence is TGTGCCAGCAGCGTAAACCCAGCTACGGGAACTAATGAAAAACTGTTTTTT.

The rearrangement joins TRBV11-2 to TRBJ1-1; no firm D call. The germline V and J ends were trimmed by 3 bases and 1 base, with 6 bases remaining between them. Germline CDR1 and CDR2: SGHAT and FQNNGV. This CDR3 comprises 13 residues. This CDR3 is CASSFGENTEAFF. CDR3 in DNA: TGTGCCAGCAGCTTCGGGGAGAACACTGAAGCTTTCTTT.

The chain combines TRBV11-1 with TRBJ1-6, with 7 bases fitting TRBD1. V lost 5 bases, J lost 7 bases, and 8 bases stayed unmatched. The CDR3 is 15 residues long. Looked up from germline, CDR1 is SGHAT and CDR2 is FQDESV (reference sequence). Written as DNA, the CDR3 is TGTGCCAGCAGCCCGCGGGACAGCCCAAATTCACCCCTCCACTTT. Translated: CASSPRDSPNSPLHF.

Regarding this clone: Other nucleotide sequences in the sample specify the same CDR3. The chain carries TRBV18 and TRBJ1-6; TRBD1 matches 9 bases. The CDR3 is 14 residues long. Trimming took 3 bases from V and 7 from J; bases not matched to a gene: 1. The germline V gene encodes CDR1 KGHSH and CDR2 LQKENI. The CDR3 DNA reads as TGTGCCAGCTCACCGGACAGGGGCAATTCACCCCTCCACTTT. This gives the protein CASSPDRGNSPLHF. The full variable domain, completed using reference TRBV18 and TRBJ1-6, is NAGVMQNPRHLVRRRGQEARLRCSPMKGHSHVYWYRQLPEEGLKFMVYLQKENIIDESGMPKERFSAEFPKEGPSILRIQQVVRGDSAAYFCASSPDRGNSPLHFGNGTRLTVT.

DNA of the CDR3: TGTGCCAGCAGCTTTACATTAACAGGGGTCAATGAGCAGTTCTTC. Amino acid sequence: CASSFTLTGVNEQFF. V gene TRBV7-9 combines with J gene TRBJ2-1; 7 nucleotides agree with TRBD1. There are 15 residues in the CDR3. The germline gives CDR1 SEHNR, CDR2 FQNEAQ (reference sequence). With 3 bases clipped from V and 6 bases from J, the junction kept 8 bases outside the gene matches.

This rearrangement joins TRBV25-1 to TRBJ1-1; 7 nucleotides align to TRBD1. The junction had 9 bases not matched to a gene; V was cut back by 7 bases and J by 4 bases. This CDR3 region has 14 residues. Germline CDR1 reads MGHDK; CDR2 reads SYGVNS. The CDR3 DNA follows: TGTGCCAGCAACCTACAGGGGTTTGGCACTGAAGCTTTCTTT. It translates to CASNLQGFGTEAFF.

This clone was recorded a few times. The CDR3 sequence is CASSFIRGETQYF. CDR3 coding DNA: TGTGCCAGCAGCTTTATACGGGGGGAGACCCAGTACTTC. This chain connects TRBV5-6 to TRBJ2-5; perhaps TRBD2 as D (6 bases). The CDR3 runs to 13 residues. Trimming took off 2 bases at V and 5 bases at J, with 10 bases between the two ends. In germline, CDR1 is SGHDT, CDR2 YYEEEE. The entire variable domain, with the rest obtained from reference TRBV5-6 and TRBJ2-5, is as follows: DAGVTQSPTHLIKTRGQQVTLRCSPKSGHDTVSWYQQALGQGPQFIFQYYEEEERQRGNFPDRFSGHQFPNYSSELNVNALLLGDSALYLCASSFIRGETQYFGPGTRLLVL.

This clone was counted once. The chain's CDR3 is CASSPLDRAGEQYF. The CDR3 DNA sequence: TGTGCCAGCAGTCCCTTGGACAGGGCGGGAGAGCAGTACTTC. The V and J genes are TRBV28 and TRBJ2-7, with TRBD1 identical over 8 bases. Germline V gene data show CDR1 as MDHEN and CDR2 as SYDVKM. V lost 5 bases to trimming and J lost 7 bases; unmatched junction nucleotides: 10. The CDR3 has 14 amino acids. The entire variable domain, with the rest obtained from reference TRBV28 and TRBJ2-7, is as follows: DVKVTQSSRYLVKRTGEKVFLECVQDMDHENMFWYRQDPGLGLRLIYFSYDVKMKEKGDIPEGYSVSREKKERFSLILESASTNQTSMYLCASSPLDRAGEQYFGPGTRLTVT.

J is TRBJ2-3 and V is TRBV5-1; D gene uncertain. The CDR3 length is 12 residues. Germline V lookup: CDR1 SGHRS, CDR2 YFSETQ. V gave up 4 bases and J gave up 7 bases, with 10 bases separating them. The CDR3 region is CASSIDFHTQYF. Here the CDR3 DNA reads TGCGCCAGCAGCATTGACTTTCATACGCAGTATTTT. The entire variable domain, with the rest obtained from reference TRBV5-1 and TRBJ2-3, is as follows: KAGVTQTPRYLIKTRGQQVTLSCSPISGHRSVSWYQQTPGQGLQFLFEYFSETQRNKGNFPGRFSGRQFSNSRSEMNVSTLELGDSALYLCASSIDFHTQYFGPGTRLTVL.

The chain combines TRBV27 with TRBJ1-5; maybe TRBD1 (6 bases). V shed 0 bases and J shed 1 base, with 16 bases lying between them. There are 18 residues in the CDR3. CDR1 is MNHEY, CDR2 SMNVEV, per germline (reference sequence). CDR3 amino acids: CASSLSRQGIGSNQPQHF. The CDR3 DNA is TGTGCCAGCAGTTTATCGAGGCAGGGGATAGGGAGCAATCAGCCCCAGCATTTT.

The J gene is TRBJ2-3, the V gene TRBV5-1, with D maybe TRBD1 (5 bases). Germline CDR1 and CDR2: SGHRS and YFSETQ. The CDR3 contains 13 residues. Trimming stripped 1 base from V and 6 bases from J, with 9 bases between. The CDR3, as DNA: TGCGCCAGCAGCTTGTGGGGCGTGGATACGCAGTATTTT. Amino acid sequence: CASSLWGVDTQYF.

The chain joins TRBV6-1 to TRBJ2-6; D may be TRBD2 (7 bases). This CDR3 comprises 19 residues. CDR1 and CDR2 from the germline V gene are MNHNS and SASEGT. Trimming removed 4 bases at V and 0 bases at J, with 19 bases between. CDR3 bases: TGTGCCAGCAGTGTCCGTGGGGGGGCCGATAGCTCTGGGGCCAACGTCCTGACTTTC. It translates to CASSVRGGADSSGANVLTF.

The chain joins TRBV27 to TRBJ2-6, with D unclear. Germline V gives CDR1 MNHEY, CDR2 SMNVEV (reference sequence). V was pared by 1 base and J by 0 bases, with 7 bases between. This CDR3 region has 16 residues. The CDR3 loop is CASSLYSGSGANVLTF. In DNA form, the CDR3 reads TGTGCCAGCAGTTTATATTCGGGCTCTGGGGCCAACGTCCTGACTTTC.

V is TRBV6-5 and J is TRBJ2-7, with D unresolved. This CDR3 is built from 14 residues. In germline, CDR1 is MNHEY, CDR2 SVGAGI. V lost 0 bases to trimming and J lost 0 bases, with 6 bases between them. The CDR3 is CASSYSGDSYEQYF. As DNA, the CDR3 is TGTGCCAGCAGTTACTCCGGTGACTCCTACGAGCAGTACTTC.

For the CDR3, the DNA is TGTGCCAGCAGTTACGACACAGCTAACTATGGCTACACCTTC. This codes for CASSYDTANYGYTF. The chain is built from TRBV6-5 and TRBJ1-2, with D uncertain. The ends were cut back, 2 bases at V and 0 bases at J, with 7 bases in the middle. Germline CDR1 MNHEY, CDR2 SVGAGI. The CDR3 is made up of 14 amino acids.

J is TRBJ2-7 and V is TRBV7-2, with 10 positions matching TRBD1. Germline-derived CDR1 and CDR2 are SGHTA and FQGNSA. CDR3 length: 16 amino acids. The junction had 11 bases not matched to a gene; V was cut back by 5 bases and J by 4 bases. The CDR3 loop reads CASSKRQGAQKYEQYF. In nucleotides, the CDR3 is TGTGCCAGCAGCAAAAGACAGGGGGCACAAAAATACGAGCAGTACTTC.

The V call is TRBV5-1, the J call TRBJ1-1; TRBD1 aligns across 8 bases. V shed 2 bases, J shed 1 base, and the junction held 4 bases outside the gene matches. Germline CDR1 and CDR2: SGHRS and YFSETQ. CDR3 length: 15 amino acids. The CDR3 region has the DNA TGCGCCAGCAGCTTTACCGGGACAGGGAACACTGAAGCTTTCTTT. It specifies CASSFTGTGNTEAFF.

The chain has TRBV25-1 and TRBJ2-7; 7 positions agree with TRBD1. V shed 6 bases, J shed 5 bases, and the junction held 13 bases outside the gene matches. The CDR3 consists of 15 residues. Germline CDR1 is MGHDK and CDR2 is SYGVNS. DNA of the CDR3: TGTGCCAGCAGGGCAACAGGGGCTTCCCTCCACGAGCAGTACTTC. This encodes CASRATGASLHEQYF.

V gene TRBV5-1 combines with J gene TRBJ1-1; 7 positions agree with TRBD1. The germline CDR1 and CDR2 sequences are SGHRS and YFSETQ. V shed 1 base, J shed 5 bases, and the junction held 5 bases outside the gene matches. This CDR3 comprises 14 residues. The CDR3 DNA sequence: TGCGCCAGCAGCTTGTCAAAGGGGGCAACTGAAGCTTTCTTT. This codes for CASSLSKGATEAFF.